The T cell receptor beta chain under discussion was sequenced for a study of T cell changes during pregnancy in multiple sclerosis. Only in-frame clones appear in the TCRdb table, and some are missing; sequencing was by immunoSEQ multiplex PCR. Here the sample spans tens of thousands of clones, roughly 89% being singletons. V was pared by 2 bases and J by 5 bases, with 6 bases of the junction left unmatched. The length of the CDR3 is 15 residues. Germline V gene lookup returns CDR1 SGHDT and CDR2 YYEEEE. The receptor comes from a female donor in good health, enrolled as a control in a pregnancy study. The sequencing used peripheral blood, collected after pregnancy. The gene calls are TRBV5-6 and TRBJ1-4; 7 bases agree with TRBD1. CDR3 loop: CASSFVGQLNEKLFF. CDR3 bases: TGTGCCAGCAGCTTTGTGGGACAGCTAAATGAAAAACTGTTTTTT.